The entry that follows covers one T cell receptor (beta chain) sequence. The antigen this receptor binds is unknown. No qualities accompany the bases; no much larger clone lies one base away. This sample was included in a study of cytomegalovirus exposure and HLA in healthy donors (TCRdb year 2017). Context from the whole study: An earlier analysis of several hundred of the donors reported 250 to 300 Gb of sequence data and some 100 million unique TCR beta sequences from 190 million or so T cells. An early release that covered about 640 HLA-typed donors contained approximately 300 gigabases of sequencing data and about 93 million unique TCR sequences. Of the roughly 420 genotyped donors, approximately 81% were placed in the genetic ancestry cluster associated with self-reported Caucasian donors. The aim of the study was to test whether cataloging public T cell receptors could identify signatures of past pathogen exposure. The study profiled the T cell repertoires of 500 to 800 subjects by immunosequencing and related them to cytomegalovirus serostatus. In addition to the first cohort of several hundred subjects, a separate validation cohort of approximately 130 different subjects was used. High-throughput TCR immunosequencing, statistical association of individual TCRs with disease status, and machine learning were combined to predict cytomegalovirus infection status. A later analysis re-analyzed previously published TCR beta repertoires from about 730 donors and added high-resolution HLA genotyping to study TCR occurrence patterns. Rather than drawing on any new phenotypic data, the later analysis identified candidate immune exposures from TCR beta sequences and the way those sequences occurred across donors. An earlier analysis of some 500 of the donors applied high-throughput TCR beta sequencing to assess whether each TCR beta V gene segment acted as functional or pseudogenic. Donor age, sex, ethnicity and CMV serostatus were compiled together with the repertoire data. In a later genetic analysis, genome-wide SNP genotypes for about 65% of the roughly 670 donors were used, and that subset was treated as a discovery cohort. Every repertoire in the discovery cohort had been generated on one and the same sequencing platform. Class I and class II HLA loci were covered by the typing at four-digit resolution. Typing coverage differed by locus: A, B, C, DRB1 and DQB1 were typed in roughly 629-630 donors, DQA1 in about 560, DPA1 in 600 to 610, and DPB1 in about 450. Roughly five DR-DQ haplotypes were handled as single units for association and clustering, since linkage in the cohort was strong. On average, roughly 240,000 unique TCR beta nucleotide sequences were sequenced per donor among a few hundred genotyped donors of the cohort, with approximately 18% of those sequences being non-productive. What the work shows at the level of the full study, not this receptor alone: A further reported finding was that TCR beta sequences accurately predicted the HLA-A and HLA-B alleles for most subjects in the first cohort. In a later analysis, several top co-occurrence clusters were reported to appear linked to parvovirus B19, influenza, CMV and Epstein-Barr virus. Sequencing depth was assumed to be roughly uniform across donors in the presence/absence analyses, though that assumption may not hold. Broadly in line with IMGT annotations, most TCR beta V segments showed up in productive rearrangements about 87% or about 30% of the time in an earlier analysis of 587 of the donors. Only TCR beta chains were sequenced in this cohort, and the absence of alpha or paired-chain data limited detectable features. Immune exposure information for the cohort was limited to CMV serostatus. In a later analysis, the rate of TCR association differed among HLA loci, with DRB1 alleles having the most associated TCRs and HLA-C alleles having the fewest. In a later analysis, HLA-associated TCR beta chains were found to be more clonally expanded and to have lower generation probabilities than equally common non-associated chains. Because counts were too low, approximately 18 rarely observed V segments, including chromosome 9 orphons, were excluded from the earlier analysis of several hundred of the donors. Some IMGT-functional V segments, including TRBV6-2 and TRBV6-3, could not be distinguished by the 87-base-pair reads and were therefore excluded. HLA typing was unavailable for some donors at each locus, so association tests used only the typed subset. The classifier was reported to diagnose cytomegalovirus status with high specificity and sensitivity in both the original cohort and the validation cohort. In vitro tests confirmed that three of the cytomegalovirus-associated TCR beta chains recognize cytomegalovirus antigens. In the study, around 150 TCR beta chains were listed as associated with cytomegalovirus. Most CMV-associated TCR beta chains appeared to be HLA-restricted in a later analysis, and the HLA associations seemed to be driven largely by CMV exposure. A later genetic analysis associated a missense DCLRE1C variant with V-gene and J-gene trimming of TCR beta chains, and an independent cohort replicated the association. In a later analysis, 16,951 TCR beta sequences were associated with specific HLA alleles at a false discovery rate of 0.05. Assigning TCR associations to individual alleles was difficult when HLA alleles, especially DR and DQ, strongly co-occurred. The authors suggested that the approach could potentially be extended to other disease states and immunological phenotypes. Across donors, most TCR sequences were observed very rarely, whereas some public TCRs were present in many individuals. Linkage disequilibrium might explain the correlated functional status among segregating V segments, but an unknown experimental factor could not be excluded. A cluster of highly shared sequence variants was judged likely to be a technical artifact of the sequencing pipeline. A later genetic analysis reported fewer N-insertions in productive TCRs among donors in an Asian-associated ancestry cluster than the roughly 690-donor mean.

The cohort comprised under 700 healthy bone marrow donors. At the time of sampling, every cohort member was nominally healthy, though immune exposures that went unrecorded were likely present. The donor tested CMV seropositive and was one of the 289 seropositive cohort members. Each donor provided a peripheral blood sample, and peripheral blood mononuclear cells were used for TCR beta sequencing. Genomic DNA was extracted from the blood cell samples with the Qiagen DNeasy Blood Extraction Kit. The library was obtained by the immunoSEQ multiplex PCR assay. For the multiplex PCR, a mixture combining 60 forward primers for TCR Vbeta segments and 13 reverse primers for TCR Jbeta segments was used. Amplification of the CDR3 region of rearranged TCR beta genes was performed with a multiplex PCR assay on genomic DNA. Amplified TCR beta libraries were sequenced as 87-base-pair reads on the Illumina HiSeq System. The study's processing was this. A later analysis tallied 70 million to 100 million unique TCR beta chains across the 640 or so repertoires, and some 10 million of those chains were shared by two or more donors. Raw reads were error-corrected and collapsed into unique sequences by a nearest-neighbor algorithm in which closely related sequences were merged to remove PCR and sequencing errors. To assign V, D and J gene segments, CDR3 sequences were aligned to IMGT reference sequences. For a sequence to be retained, at least a six-nucleotide match to both a V gene segment and a J gene segment was required. A rearrangement counted as productive if the CDR3 had no stop codons and remained in frame with V and J, and every other rearrangement counted as non-productive. CDR3 was defined according to IMGT convention as the region running from the second conserved V-encoded cysteine to the conserved J-encoded phenylalanine. The earlier analysis of about 610 of the donors excluded sequences that lacked an unambiguous match to a single V gene segment. In an earlier analysis of 500 to 750 of the donors, V segments were called functional above 56.7% productive rearrangements and were called segregating when the between-donor standard deviation exceeded 5%. To diagnose cytomegalovirus status from the catalog of TCR beta chain sequences, a statistical classification framework was built. A later analysis assigned V and J genes by comparing TCR nucleotide sequences with IMGT/GENE-DB human TR gene sequences. Using the TCRdist pipeline, a later analysis assigned CDR3 sequences along with most-parsimonious VDJ recombination scenarios. In a later analysis, every TCR beta chain was defined by the combination of its CDR3 amino acid sequence and its V-gene family, and reads without a unique V-gene family were dropped. A later analysis removed nearly 600 highly shared, low-generation-probability nucleotide sequences to deal with suspected cross-contamination and a sequencing artifact. For each public chain, a later analysis derived a clonal expansion index from normalized ranks of inferred template counts within each repertoire. Generation probabilities in a later analysis came from a VDJ recombination model fitted to out-of-frame rearrangements, and those results were checked against IGoR. In a later analysis, hypergeometric tests were used to score TCR-TCR, TCR-HLA and TCR-CMV co-occurrence, with a repertoire-size bias correction applied to TCR pairs. A later analysis estimated false discovery rates by permuting HLA or CMV assignments 20 times. In a later analysis, co-occurring TCRs were grouped with DBSCAN, and TCRdist sequence similarity was added when clustering was performed within HLA-allele-positive subsets. Repertoires with fewer than 30,000 or more than 120,000 public chains were left out of co-occurrence clustering, as were about five repertoires with anomalous nucleotide sharing. TCRdb retrieved this table from immuneACCESS and kept in-frame rearrangements only. Not all clones are present; in checked studies, unresolved V genes account for under half, and no reason is known for the remainder. That table furnishes V, J and clone size, whereas the DNA furnished D and trimming. The sample table contains 100,000 or so clones; only one count was recorded for 65% to 80% of them. The ten largest account for about 10% of the sample.

The CDR3 runs 16 amino acids, cysteine and phenylalanine included. The CDR3 DNA has 48 bases and is translated from base 1. According to the germline V gene, CDR1 reads SGHTA and CDR2 reads FQGNSA. Ends trimmed: V by 1 base, J by 5 bases; bases unmatched to a gene: 8. The source material was PBMCs. Recombination connected TRBV7-2 to TRBJ2-3; TRBD1 agrees with 8 junctional bases. The sequence came from a man between 35 and 55 years old in good health and CMV-seropositive. In nucleotides, the sequence is TGTGCCAGCAGCTTAGAGAGGCAGGGGGCGGTAGATACGCAGTATTTT. This codes for CASSLERQGAVDTQYF.